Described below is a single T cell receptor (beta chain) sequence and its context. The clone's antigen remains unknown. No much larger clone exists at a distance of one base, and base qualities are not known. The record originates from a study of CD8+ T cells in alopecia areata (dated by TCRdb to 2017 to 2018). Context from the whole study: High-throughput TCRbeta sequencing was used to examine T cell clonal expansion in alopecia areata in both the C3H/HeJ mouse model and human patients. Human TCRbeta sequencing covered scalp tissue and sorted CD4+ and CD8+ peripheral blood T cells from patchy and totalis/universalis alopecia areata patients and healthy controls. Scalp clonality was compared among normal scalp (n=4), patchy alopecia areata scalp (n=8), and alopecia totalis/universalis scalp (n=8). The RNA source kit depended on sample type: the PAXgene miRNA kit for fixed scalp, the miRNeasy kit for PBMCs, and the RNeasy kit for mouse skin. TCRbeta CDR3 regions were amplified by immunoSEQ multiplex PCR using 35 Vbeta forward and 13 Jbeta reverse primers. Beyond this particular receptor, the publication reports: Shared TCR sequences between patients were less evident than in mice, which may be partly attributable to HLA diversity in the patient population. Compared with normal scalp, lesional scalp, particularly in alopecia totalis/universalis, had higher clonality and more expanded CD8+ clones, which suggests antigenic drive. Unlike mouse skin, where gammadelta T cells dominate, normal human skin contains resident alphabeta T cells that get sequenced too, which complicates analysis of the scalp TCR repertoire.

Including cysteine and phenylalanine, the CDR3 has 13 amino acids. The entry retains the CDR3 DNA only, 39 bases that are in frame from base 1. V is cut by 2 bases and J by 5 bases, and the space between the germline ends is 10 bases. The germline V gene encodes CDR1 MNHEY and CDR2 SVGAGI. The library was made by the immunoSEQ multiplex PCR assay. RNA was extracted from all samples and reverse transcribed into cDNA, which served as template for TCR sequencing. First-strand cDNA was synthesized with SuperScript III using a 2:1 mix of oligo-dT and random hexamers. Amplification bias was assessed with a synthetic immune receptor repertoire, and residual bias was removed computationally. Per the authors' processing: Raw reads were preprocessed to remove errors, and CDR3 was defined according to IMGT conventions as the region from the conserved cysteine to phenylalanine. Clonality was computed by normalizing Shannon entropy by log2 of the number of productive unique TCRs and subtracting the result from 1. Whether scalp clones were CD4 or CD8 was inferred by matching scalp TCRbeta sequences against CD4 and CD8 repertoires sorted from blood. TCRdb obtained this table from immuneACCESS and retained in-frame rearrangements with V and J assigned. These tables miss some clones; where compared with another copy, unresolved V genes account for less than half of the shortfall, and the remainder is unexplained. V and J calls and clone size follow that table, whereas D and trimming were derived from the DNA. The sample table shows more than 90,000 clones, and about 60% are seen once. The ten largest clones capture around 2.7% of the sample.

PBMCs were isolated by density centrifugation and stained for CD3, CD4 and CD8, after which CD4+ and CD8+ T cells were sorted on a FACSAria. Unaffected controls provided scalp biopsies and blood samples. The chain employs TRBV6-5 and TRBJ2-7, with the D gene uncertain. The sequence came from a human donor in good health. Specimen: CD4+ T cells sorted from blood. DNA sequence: TGTGCCAGCAGTTACAGGAGAATGCACGAGCAGTACTTC. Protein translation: CASSYRRMHEQYF.